This T cell receptor (beta chain) was documented in a study of early T cells in non-severe SARS-CoV-2 infection. Study-wide context: The chains were unpaired, and the sequenced material was bulk RNA from unsorted whole blood. Study conclusions and caveats: Matching against VDJdb likely underestimated virus-specific expansions, favoring anti-spike CD8.

V shed 1 base and J 4 bases; nucleotides not matched to a gene: 6. This CDR3 spans 16 amino acids. Germline V CDR1 and CDR2: SGHNT, YENEEA. Individual cDNA molecules carried attached unique molecular identifiers. TCRdb called the 5' RACE reads again in MiXCR, with one record for every CDR3 protein. The sample holds fewer than 80,000 distinct CDR3 sequences, about 9% seen once. As concerns this clonotype: No antigen is known for it.

The receptor's source is an adult who was a healthcare worker with PCR-confirmed SARS-CoV-2 infection or an uninfected control (not recorded which). V and J are TRBV11-3 and TRBJ2-2; TRBD1 matches 7 bases. The sample taken for sequencing was whole blood. The CDR3, as DNA: TGTGCCAGCAGCTTAGGCACAGGGGAAGCCACCGGGGAGCTGTTTTTT. As protein: CASSLGTGEATGELFF.